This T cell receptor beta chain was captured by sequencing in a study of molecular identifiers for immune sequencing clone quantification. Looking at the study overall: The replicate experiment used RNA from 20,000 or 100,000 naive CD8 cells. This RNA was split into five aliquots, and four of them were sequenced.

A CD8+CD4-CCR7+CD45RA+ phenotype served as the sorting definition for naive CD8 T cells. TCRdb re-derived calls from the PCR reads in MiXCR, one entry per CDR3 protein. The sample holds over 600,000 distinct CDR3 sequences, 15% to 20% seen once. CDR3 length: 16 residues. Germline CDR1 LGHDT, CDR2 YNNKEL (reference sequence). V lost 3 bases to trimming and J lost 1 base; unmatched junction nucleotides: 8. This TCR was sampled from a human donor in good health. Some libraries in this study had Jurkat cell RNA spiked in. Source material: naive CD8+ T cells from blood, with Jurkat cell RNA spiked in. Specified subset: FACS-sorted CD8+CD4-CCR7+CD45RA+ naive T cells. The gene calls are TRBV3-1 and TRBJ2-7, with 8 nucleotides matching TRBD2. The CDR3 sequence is CASSHPSGGESYEQYF. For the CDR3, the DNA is TGTGCCAGCAGCCACCCCAGCGGGGGTGAATCCTACGAGCAGTACTTC.